This T cell receptor beta chain derives from a study of CXCR3-negative and CXCR3-positive naive CD8 T cells. General study findings and limits: Whereas memory cells differed, naive CXCR3-negative and CXCR3-positive cells shared similar TRBV-TRBJ usage.

From germline, CDR1 is SGHVS and CDR2 FNYEAQ. CDR3 length: 18 amino acids. With respect to this clonotype: Its antigen remains unknown.

It was by 5' RACE with UMI labels that the TRB cDNA libraries were prepared. From the 5' RACE reads, TCRdb lists one entry per CDR3 protein and no DNA. This sample's table has some 66,000 distinct CDR3 sequences. The origin of this receptor is a human donor in good health. Some clones in this sample may be carry-over from other donors' samples. Sequencing used naive CXCR3- CD8+ T cells from blood. Subset defined: CD45RO-CCR7+CD27+CD95- naive CD8+ T cells lacking CXCR3 (TNR3-). The chain links TRBV7-6 to TRBJ1-5; the TRBD1 assignment by TCRdb is unverifiable without DNA. The CDR3 protein is CASSLVRQGESANQPQHF.